A single sample is the source of the 3 T cell receptor beta chains below, sequenced in a study of blood T cell repertoires in COVID-19. Assay used: immunoSEQ multiplex PCR; TCRdb lists only in-frame clones, some missing. The data show roughly 210,000 clones, more than 75% seen once. Sequenced material: PBMCs or T cells enriched from blood (not recorded which). These receptors came from a man aged 25-40 years in a cohort exposed to, infected with or recovered from COVID-19 (not recorded which).

A single count supports this clone. The chain employs TRBV19 and TRBJ2-7, with 10 bases aligning to TRBD1. CDR1 is LNHDA and CDR2 is SQIVND in the germline V gene (reference sequence). V dropped 5 bases and J dropped 3; count of bases not matched to a gene: 1. The CDR3 totals 13 residues. The CDR3 is CASSGTGVYEQYF. CDR3 bases: TGTGCCAGTAGTGGGACAGGGGTCTACGAGCAGTACTTC.

Only one count was recorded for this clone. The chain couples TRBV28 to TRBJ2-3; D perhaps matches TRBD2 (6 bases). The germline V gene encodes CDR1 MDHEN and CDR2 SYDVKM. Trimming stripped 5 bases from V and 2 bases from J, with 17 bases between. This CDR3 has 16 residues. The CDR3 loop is CASSQLSGLYTDTQYF. For the CDR3, the DNA is TGTGCCAGCAGTCAACTATCGGGACTTTACACAGATACGCAGTATTTT.

This chain connects TRBV7-9 to TRBJ2-4; TRBD2 matches 12 bases. Trimming cost V 4 bases and J 6 bases; bases outside gene matches: 16. CDR3 length equals 19 residues. CDR1 SEHNR and CDR2 FQNEAQ come from the germline V gene (reference sequence). The CDR3 sequence: CASSSPTSGRAFGRNIQYF. The CDR3 DNA reads as TGTGCCAGCAGCTCTCCGACTAGCGGGAGAGCGTTCGGTAGAAACATTCAGTACTTC.